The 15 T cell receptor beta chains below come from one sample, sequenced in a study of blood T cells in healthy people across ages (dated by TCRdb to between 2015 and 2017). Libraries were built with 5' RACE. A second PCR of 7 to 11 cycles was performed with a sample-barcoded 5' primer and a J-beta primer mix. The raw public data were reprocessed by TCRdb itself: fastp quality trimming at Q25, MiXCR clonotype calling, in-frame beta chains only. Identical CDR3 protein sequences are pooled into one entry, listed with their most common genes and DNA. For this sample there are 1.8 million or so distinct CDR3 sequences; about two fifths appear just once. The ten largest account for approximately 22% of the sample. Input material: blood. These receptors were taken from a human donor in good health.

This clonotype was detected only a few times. In DNA, the CDR3 is TGCAGTGCTAGAGGCCAGAGGAACACTGAAGCTTTCTTT. Its protein product is CSARGQRNTEAFF. This sequence joins TRBV20-1 and TRBJ1-1; D is undetermined. The germline CDR1 and CDR2 sequences are DFQATT and SNEGSKA (reference sequence). The V end was cut by 1 base, the J end by 1 base, with 7 bases between. The CDR3 contains 13 residues.

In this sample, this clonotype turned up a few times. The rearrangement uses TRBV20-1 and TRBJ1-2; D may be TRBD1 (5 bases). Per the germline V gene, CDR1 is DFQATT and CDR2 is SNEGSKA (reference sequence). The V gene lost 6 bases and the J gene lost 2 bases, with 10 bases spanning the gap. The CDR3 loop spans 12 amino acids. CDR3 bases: TGCAGTGCCCTGACAGAAAACTATGGCTACACCTTC. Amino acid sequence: CSALTENYGYTF.

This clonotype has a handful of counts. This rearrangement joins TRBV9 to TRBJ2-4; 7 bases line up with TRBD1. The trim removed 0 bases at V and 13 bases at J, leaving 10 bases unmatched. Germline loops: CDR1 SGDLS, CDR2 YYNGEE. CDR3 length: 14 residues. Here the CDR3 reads CASSVGGTAYKQYF. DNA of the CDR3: TGTGCCAGCAGCGTAGGGGGGACAGCCTACAAGCAGTACTTC.

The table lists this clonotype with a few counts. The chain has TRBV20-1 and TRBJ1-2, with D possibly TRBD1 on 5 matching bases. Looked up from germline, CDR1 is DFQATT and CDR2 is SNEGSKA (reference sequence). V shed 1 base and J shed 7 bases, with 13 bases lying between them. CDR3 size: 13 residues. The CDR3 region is CSARAPGLVGYTF. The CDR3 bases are TGCAGTGCTAGAGCTCCGGGACTTGTTGGCTACACCTTC.

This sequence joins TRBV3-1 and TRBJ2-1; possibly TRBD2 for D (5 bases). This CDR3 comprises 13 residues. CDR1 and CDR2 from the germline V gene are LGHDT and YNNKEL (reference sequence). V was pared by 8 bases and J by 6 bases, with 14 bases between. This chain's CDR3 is CASGAGLSNEQFF. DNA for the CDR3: TGTGCCAGCGGCGCGGGTTTGTCCAATGAGCAGTTCTTC.

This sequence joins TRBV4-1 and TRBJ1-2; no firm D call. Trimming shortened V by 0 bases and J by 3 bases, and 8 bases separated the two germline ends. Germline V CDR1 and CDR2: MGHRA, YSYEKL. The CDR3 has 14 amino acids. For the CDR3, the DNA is TGCGCCAGCAGCCAAGAGGGGTGGGACTATGGCTACACCTTC. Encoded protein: CASSQEGWDYGYTF.

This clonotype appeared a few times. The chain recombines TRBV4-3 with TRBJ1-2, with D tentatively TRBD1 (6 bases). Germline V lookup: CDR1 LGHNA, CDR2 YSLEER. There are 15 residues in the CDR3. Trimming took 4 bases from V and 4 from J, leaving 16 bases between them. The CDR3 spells CASSPKLGRGYGYTF. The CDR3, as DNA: TGCGCCAGCAGCCCCAAGTTGGGCAGGGGCTATGGCTACACCTTC.

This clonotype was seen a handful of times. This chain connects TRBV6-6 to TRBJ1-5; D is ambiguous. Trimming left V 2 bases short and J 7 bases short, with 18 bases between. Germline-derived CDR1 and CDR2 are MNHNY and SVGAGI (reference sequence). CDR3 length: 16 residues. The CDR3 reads CASSYDGPGKRQPQHF. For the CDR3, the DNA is TGTGCCAGCAGTTACGATGGACCGGGGAAAAGGCAGCCCCAGCATTTT.

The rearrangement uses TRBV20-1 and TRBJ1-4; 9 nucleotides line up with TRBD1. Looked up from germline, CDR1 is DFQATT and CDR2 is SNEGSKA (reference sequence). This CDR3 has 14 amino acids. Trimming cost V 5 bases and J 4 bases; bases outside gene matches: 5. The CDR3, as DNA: TGCAGTGCTTATGGGACAGGGAATAATGAAAAACTGTTTTTT. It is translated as CSAYGTGNNEKLFF.

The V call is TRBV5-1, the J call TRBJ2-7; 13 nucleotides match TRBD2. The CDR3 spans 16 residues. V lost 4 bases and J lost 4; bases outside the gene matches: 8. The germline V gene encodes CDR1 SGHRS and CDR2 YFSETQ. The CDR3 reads CASSTGLAGAVYEQYF. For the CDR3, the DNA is TGCGCCAGCAGCACCGGACTAGCGGGGGCCGTATACGAGCAGTACTTC.

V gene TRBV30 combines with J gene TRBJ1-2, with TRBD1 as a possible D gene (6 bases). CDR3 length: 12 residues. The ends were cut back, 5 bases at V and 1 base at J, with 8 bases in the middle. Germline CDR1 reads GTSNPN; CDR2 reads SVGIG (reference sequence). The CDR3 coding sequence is TGTGCCTGGGGGACACTTAACTATGGCTACACCTTC. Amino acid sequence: CAWGTLNYGYTF.

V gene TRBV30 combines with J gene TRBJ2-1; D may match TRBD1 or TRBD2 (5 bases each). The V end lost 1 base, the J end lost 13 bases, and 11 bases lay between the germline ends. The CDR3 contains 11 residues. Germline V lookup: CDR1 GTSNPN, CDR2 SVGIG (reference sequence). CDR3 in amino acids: CAWSEGDQQFF. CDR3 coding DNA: TGTGCCTGGAGTGAAGGGGACCAACAGTTCTTC.

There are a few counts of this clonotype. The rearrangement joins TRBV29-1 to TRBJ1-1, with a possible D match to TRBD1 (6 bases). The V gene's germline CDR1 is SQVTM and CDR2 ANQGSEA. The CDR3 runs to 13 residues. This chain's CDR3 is CRTSTGGDTEAFF. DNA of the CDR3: TGCAGGACCTCGACAGGCGGGGACACTGAAGCTTTCTTT.

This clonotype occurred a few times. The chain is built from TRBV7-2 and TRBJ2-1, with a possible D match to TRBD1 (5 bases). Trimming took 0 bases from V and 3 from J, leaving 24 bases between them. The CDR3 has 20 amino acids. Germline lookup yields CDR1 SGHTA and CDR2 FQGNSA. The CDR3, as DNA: TGTGCCAGCAGCTTAGCCCCCGCCATTAGTACAGAGGACATCTACAATGAGCAGTTCTTC. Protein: CASSLAPAISTEDIYNEQFF.

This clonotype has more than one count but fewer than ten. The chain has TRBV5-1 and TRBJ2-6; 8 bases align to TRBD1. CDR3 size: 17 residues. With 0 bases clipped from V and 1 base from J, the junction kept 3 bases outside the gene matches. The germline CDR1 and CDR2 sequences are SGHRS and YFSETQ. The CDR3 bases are TGCGCCAGCAGCTTGGGGAGGACAGGGTCTGGGGCCAACGTCCTGACTTTC. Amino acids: CASSLGRTGSGANVLTF.